The 8 T cell receptor beta chains listed next were all sequenced from one sample in a study of blood T cell repertoires in COVID-19. Measured with immunoSEQ multiplex PCR; TCRdb has only the in-frame clones, and not every one. The sample has 200,000 or so clones, more than 65% seen once; the top ten hold less than 2.5%. The material sequenced was peripheral blood. The receptors here all came from a woman in her fifties or sixties with acute or convalescent COVID-19.

The sample holds one count of this clone. The chain links TRBV5-6 to TRBJ1-2; 9 bases map to TRBD1. The CDR3 is made up of 15 amino acids. V shed 4 bases, J shed 8 bases, and the junction held 12 bases outside the gene matches. Germline V CDR1 and CDR2: SGHDT, YYEEEE. The CDR3 reads CASSQGQGVLRGYTF. The CDR3 DNA reads TGTGCCAGCAGCCAGGGACAGGGTGTACTGCGGGGCTACACCTTC.

V usage is TRBV6-5 and J usage is TRBJ2-2; D is possibly TRBD2 (6 bases). V lost 6 bases and J 10 bases, leaving 15 bases between the germline ends. The CDR3 runs 13 residues. CDR1 is MNHEY and CDR2 is SVGAGI in the germline V gene. CDR3 nucleotides: TGTGCCAGCAGCCCGGGACTCTCGACGGAGCTGTTTTTT. Translated, it gives CASSPGLSTELFF.

The chain has TRBV13 and TRBJ1-2, with TRBD1 matching 8 bases. Germline loops: CDR1 PRHDT, CDR2 FYEKMQ (reference sequence). Trimming removed 3 bases from V and 3 bases from J; junction bases left unmatched: 6. The CDR3 is 15 amino acids. As DNA, the CDR3 is TGTGCCAGCAGCTTCCAGGGGGCGGTGGACTATGGCTACACCTTC. This translates into CASSFQGAVDYGYTF.

The count of this clone is one. CDR3: CASSLDSYEQYF. CDR3 nucleotides: TGTGCCAGCAGCCTGGACAGCTACGAGCAGTACTTC. This chain links TRBV11-1 with TRBJ2-7, with a weak D call TRBD1 (6 bases). Germline CDR1 and CDR2: SGHAT and FQDESV (reference sequence). CDR3 length equals 12 residues. The ends were cut back, 5 bases at V and 3 bases at J, with 8 bases in the middle.

J is TRBJ2-2 and V is TRBV11-2; 11 nucleotides match TRBD2. The CDR3 covers 14 residues. Germline trimming cut 6 bases from V and 6 bases from J; bases unmatched to any gene: 3. The germline gives CDR1 SGHAT, CDR2 FQNNGV. The CDR3 sequence: CASRMGLAAGELFF. The CDR3 DNA reads TGTGCCAGCAGAATGGGACTAGCGGCCGGGGAGCTGTTTTTT.

This chain links TRBV7-9 with TRBJ2-2; tentatively, D is TRBD1 (5 bases). Between the trimmed V and J ends, which lost 4 bases and 1 base, there was a span of 13 bases. The CDR3 runs to 16 residues. Looked up from germline, CDR1 is SEHNR and CDR2 is FQNEAQ (reference sequence). Written as DNA, the CDR3 is TGTGCCAGCAGCTCCCAAAGTGGACAGAACACCGGGGAGCTGTTTTTT. Translation: CASSSQSGQNTGELFF. Complete variable domain (other parts from reference TRBV7-9 and TRBJ2-2): DTGVSQNPRHKITKRGQNVTFRCDPISEHNRLYWYRQTLGQGPEFLTYFQNEAQLEKSRLLSDRFSAERPKGSFSTLEIQRTEQGDSAMYLCASSSQSGQNTGELFFGEGSRLTVL.

This rearrangement joins TRBV13 to TRBJ1-3; D is ambiguous. Per germline, CDR1 PRHDT and CDR2 FYEKMQ (reference sequence). Trimming pared 0 bases from V and 0 bases from J, leaving 6 bases between. The CDR3 consists of 15 residues. The CDR3 nucleotides are TGTGCCAGCAGCTTAGGTCTCCTCTCTGGAAACACCATATATTTT. Translating gives CASSLGLLSGNTIYF.

This sequence joins TRBV7-2 and TRBJ1-1; TRBD1 aligns across 8 bases. CDR1 and CDR2 (germline): SGHTA, FQGNSA. J was trimmed by 5 bases and V by 10 bases; bases with no gene match: 24. This CDR3 is built from 18 residues. The DNA for the CDR3 is TGTGCCACCTCCTTAGCCCCCCCCCGACAGGGGTGGAGTACTGAAGCTTTCTTT. It specifies CATSLAPPRQGWSTEAFF.